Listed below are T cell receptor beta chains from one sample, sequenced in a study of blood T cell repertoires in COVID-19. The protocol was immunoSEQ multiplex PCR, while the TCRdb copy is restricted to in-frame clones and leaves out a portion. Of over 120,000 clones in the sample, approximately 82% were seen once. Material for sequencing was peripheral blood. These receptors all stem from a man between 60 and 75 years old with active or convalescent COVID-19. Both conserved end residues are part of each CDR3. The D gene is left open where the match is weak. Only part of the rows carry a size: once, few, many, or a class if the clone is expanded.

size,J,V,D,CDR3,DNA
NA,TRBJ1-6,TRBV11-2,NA,CASSLDPFGNSPLHF,TGTGCCAGCAGCTTAGATCCTTTCGGTAATTCACCCCTCCACTTT
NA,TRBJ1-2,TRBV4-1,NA,CASSQAAGVGYTF,TGCGCCAGCAGCCAAGCCGCAGGGGTTGGCTACACCTTC
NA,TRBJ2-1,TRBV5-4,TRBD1,CASSLVGQGAHNEQFF,TGTGCCAGCAGCTTGGTCGGGCAGGGGGCCCACAATGAGCAGTTCTTC
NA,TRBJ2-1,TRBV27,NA,CASSPIGGYPSYNEQFF,TGTGCCAGCAGTCCCATAGGGGGATACCCCTCCTACAATGAGCAGTTCTTC
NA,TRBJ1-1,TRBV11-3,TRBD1,CASSLGQGGGSGTEAFF,TGTGCCAGCAGCTTAGGACAGGGAGGAGGATCCGGCACTGAAGCTTTCTTT
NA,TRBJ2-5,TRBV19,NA,CASNAGQTKEETQYF,TGTGCCAGTAATGCGGGACAGACTAAGGAGGAGACCCAGTACTTC
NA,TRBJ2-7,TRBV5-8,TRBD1,CATTRRQGTYEQYF,TGTGCCACCACCCGGCGACAGGGCACCTACGAGCAGTACTTC
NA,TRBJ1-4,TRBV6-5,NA,CASSRGGKLFF,TGTGCCAGCAGCCGCGGAGGAAAACTGTTTTTT
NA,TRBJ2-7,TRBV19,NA,CASSGQPYEQYF,TGTGCCAGTAGCGGACAGCCCTACGAGCAGTACTTC
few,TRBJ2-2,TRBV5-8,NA,CASSLGVSSSPTGELFF,TGTGCCAGCAGCTTAGGGGTATCGTCTAGTCCCACCGGGGAGCTGTTTTTT
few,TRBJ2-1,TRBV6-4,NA,CASSEAGADNEQFF,TGTGCCAGCAGTGAAGCAGGGGCCGACAATGAGCAGTTCTTC
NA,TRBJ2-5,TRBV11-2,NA,CASSLAVGALETQYF,TGTGCCAGCAGCTTAGCGGTTGGGGCACTAGAGACCCAGTACTTC
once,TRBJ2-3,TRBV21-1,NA,CASSKAPRLFGTDTQYF,TGTGCCAGCAGCAAAGCGCCCAGGTTGTTCGGCACAGATACGCAGTATTTT
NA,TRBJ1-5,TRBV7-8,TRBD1,CASSFGQGGNQPQHF,TGTGCCAGCAGCTTCGGACAGGGCGGCAATCAGCCCCAGCATTTT
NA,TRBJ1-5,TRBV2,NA,CASSGEVNQPQHF,TGTGCCAGCAGTGGGGAGGTAAATCAGCCCCAGCATTTT
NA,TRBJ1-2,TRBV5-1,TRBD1,CASSSKQGQGNYGYTF,TGCGCCAGCAGCTCGAAACAGGGGCAGGGGAACTATGGCTACACCTTC
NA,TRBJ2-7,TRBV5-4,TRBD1,CASSGTGSDAYEQYF,TGTGCCAGCAGCGGGACAGGGTCAGACGCCTACGAGCAGTACTTC
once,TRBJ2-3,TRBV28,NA,CASSLGQGDTQYF,TGTGCCAGCAGTTTAGGGCAGGGGGATACGCAGTATTTT
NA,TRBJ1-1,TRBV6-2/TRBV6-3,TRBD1,CASSYRTGRNEAFF,TGTGCCAGCAGTTACCGGACAGGGAGGAACGAAGCTTTCTTT
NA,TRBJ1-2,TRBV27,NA,CASSLGPNYGYTF,TGTGCCAGCAGTTTAGGCCCCAACTATGGCTACACCTTC
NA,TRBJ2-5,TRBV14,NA,CASSQGRGYQETQYF,TGTGCCAGCAGCCAAGGCCGGGGGTACCAAGAGACCCAGTACTTC
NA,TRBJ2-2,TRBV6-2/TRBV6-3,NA,CASSYTLVKGRTGELFF,TGTGCCAGCAGTTACACACTCGTTAAGGGGAGGACCGGGGAGCTGTTTTTT
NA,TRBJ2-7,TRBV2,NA,CASSERGIEQYF,TGTGCCAGCAGCGAGAGAGGGATCGAGCAGTACTTC
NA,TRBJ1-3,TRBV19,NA,CASGTGGRNTIYF,TGTGCCAGTGGAACGGGGGGCAGAAACACCATATATTTT
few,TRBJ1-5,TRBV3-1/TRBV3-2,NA,CASSPAGSNQPQHF,TGTGCCAGCAGCCCGGCAGGGAGCAATCAGCCCCAGCATTTT
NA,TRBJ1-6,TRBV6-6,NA,CASKSPSSYNSPLHF,TGTGCCAGCAAATCCCCTAGCTCCTATAATTCACCCCTCCACTTT
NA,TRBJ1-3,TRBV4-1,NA,CASSPTTGGMENTIYF,TGCGCCAGCAGCCCAACCACCGGCGGTATGGAAAACACCATATATTTT
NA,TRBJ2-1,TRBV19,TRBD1,CASSINVRRGQIYNEQFF,TGTGCCAGTAGTATAAATGTAAGACGGGGACAGATTTACAATGAGCAGTTCTTC
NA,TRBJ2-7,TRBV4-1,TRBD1,CASSHRQGAIVDEQYF,TGCGCCAGCAGCCACCGACAGGGAGCGATAGTCGACGAGCAGTACTTC
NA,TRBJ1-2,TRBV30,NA,CAWSVSGYGYTF,TGTGCCTGGAGTGTATCCGGCTATGGCTACACCTTC
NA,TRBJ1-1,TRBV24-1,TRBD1,CATSDSGTGEGKTEAFF,TGTGCCACCAGTGATTCCGGGACAGGGGAGGGAAAAACTGAAGCTTTCTTT
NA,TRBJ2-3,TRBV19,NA,CASSISPANTDTQYF,TGTGCCAGTAGTATCTCCCCAGCGAACACAGATACGCAGTATTTT
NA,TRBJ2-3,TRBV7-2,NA,CASSAGLSITDTQYF,TGTGCCAGCAGCGCGGGACTCTCAATCACAGATACGCAGTATTTT
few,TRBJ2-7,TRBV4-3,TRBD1,CASSQERTGGLGEQYF,TGCGCCAGCAGCCAAGAACGGACAGGGGGCTTGGGCGAGCAGTACTTC
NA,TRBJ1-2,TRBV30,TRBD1,CAWRAGQQANYGYTF,TGTGCCTGGAGGGCGGGACAGCAAGCGAACTATGGCTACACCTTC
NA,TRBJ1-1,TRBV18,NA,CASSQQDSNTEAFF,TGTGCCAGCTCACAACAGGACAGCAACACTGAAGCTTTCTTT
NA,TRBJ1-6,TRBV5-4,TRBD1,CASSSGGQGLYSPLHF,TGTGCCAGCAGCTCCGGCGGACAGGGGCTTTATTCACCCCTCCACTTT
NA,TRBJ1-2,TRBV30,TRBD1,CAWMRGLPWDYGYTF,TGTGCCTGGATGAGGGGGCTGCCATGGGACTATGGCTACACCTTC
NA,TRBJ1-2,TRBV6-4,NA,CASSPAEGLYGYTF,TGTGCCAGCAGCCCGGCGGAGGGGCTCTATGGCTACACCTTC
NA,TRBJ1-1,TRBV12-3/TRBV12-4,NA,CASSFRGLEAFF,TGTGCCAGCAGTTTCCGGGGACTTGAAGCTTTCTTT
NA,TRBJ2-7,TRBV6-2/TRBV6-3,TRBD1,CASSSLGQPYYEQYF,TGTGCCAGCAGTTCCCTGGGACAGCCGTACTACGAGCAGTACTTC
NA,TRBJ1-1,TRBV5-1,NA,CASGKGGDHEAFF,TGCGCCAGCGGCAAAGGCGGGGACCATGAAGCTTTCTTT
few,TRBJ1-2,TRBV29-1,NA,CSVGQTNYGYTF,TGCAGCGTTGGACAGACTAACTATGGCTACACCTTC
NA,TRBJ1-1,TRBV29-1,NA,CSVESPRTAKEMNTEAFF,TGCAGCGTGGAATCCCCGAGGACAGCCAAGGAAATGAACACTGAAGCTTTCTTT
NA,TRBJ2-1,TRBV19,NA,CATTSGVYNEQFF,TGTGCCACCACGTCAGGGGTGTACAATGAGCAGTTCTTC
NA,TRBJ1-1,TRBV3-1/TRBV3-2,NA,CASSQVSGTEAFF,TGTGCCAGCAGCCAAGTAAGCGGCACTGAAGCTTTCTTT
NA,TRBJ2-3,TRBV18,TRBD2,CATGLAGVGTDTQYF,TGTGCCACCGGACTAGCGGGAGTGGGGACAGATACGCAGTATTTT
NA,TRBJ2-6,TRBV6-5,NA,CASSSQGYGANVLTF,TGTGCCAGCAGTAGCCAGGGGTATGGGGCCAACGTCCTGACTTTC
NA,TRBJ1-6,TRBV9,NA,CASSVGGRGFYNSPLHF,TGTGCCAGCAGCGTAGGAGGCAGGGGCTTTTATAATTCACCCCTCCACTTT
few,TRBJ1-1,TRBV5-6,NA,CASSPPGVAEAFF,TGTGCCAGCAGCCCCCCGGGAGTCGCTGAAGCTTTCTTT
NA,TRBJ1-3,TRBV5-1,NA,CASSLAGGLTGNTIYF,TGCGCCAGCAGCTTGGCGGGGGGGCTCACTGGAAACACCATATATTTT
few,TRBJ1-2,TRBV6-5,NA,CASSYGESLNYGYTF,TGTGCCAGCAGTTACGGGGAGTCCCTTAACTATGGCTACACCTTC
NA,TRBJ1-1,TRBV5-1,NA,CATRPEDRKNGEAFF,TGCGCCACCCGCCCGGAAGACAGAAAGAATGGTGAAGCTTTCTTT
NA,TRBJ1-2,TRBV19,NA,CASSINGGVYGYTF,TGTGCCAGTAGTATAAACGGGGGGGTTTATGGCTACACCTTC
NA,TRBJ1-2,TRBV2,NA,CASILAENYGYTF,TGTGCCAGCATATTAGCGGAAAACTATGGCTACACCTTC
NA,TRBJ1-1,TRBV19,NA,CASTQQELNTEAFF,TGTGCCAGTACCCAACAGGAGTTGAACACTGAAGCTTTCTTT
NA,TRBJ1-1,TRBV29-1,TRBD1,CSVGRGRNTEAFF,TGCAGCGTTGGGAGGGGGCGGAACACTGAAGCTTTCTTT
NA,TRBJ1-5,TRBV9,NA,CASSVGSTNQPQHF,TGTGCCAGCAGCGTGGGCAGCACTAATCAGCCCCAGCATTTT